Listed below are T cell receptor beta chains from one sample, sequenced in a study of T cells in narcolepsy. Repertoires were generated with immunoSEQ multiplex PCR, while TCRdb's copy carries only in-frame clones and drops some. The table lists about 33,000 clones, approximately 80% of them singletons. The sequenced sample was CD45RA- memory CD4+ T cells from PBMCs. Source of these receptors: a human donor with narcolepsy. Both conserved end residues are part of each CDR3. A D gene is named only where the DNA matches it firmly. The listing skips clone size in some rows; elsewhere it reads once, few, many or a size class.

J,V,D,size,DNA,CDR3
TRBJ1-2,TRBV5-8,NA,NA,TGTGCCAGCACCCCGGTGGGCATACCAGGCTATGGCTACACCTTC,CASTPVGIPGYGYTF
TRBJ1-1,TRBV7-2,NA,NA,TGTGCCACCTCGATTCAGGGCACTGAAGCTTTCTTT,CATSIQGTEAFF
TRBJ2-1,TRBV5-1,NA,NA,TGCGCCAGCAGCTTGACAGAGACTAGCTCCTACAATGAGCAGTTCTTC,CASSLTETSSYNEQFF
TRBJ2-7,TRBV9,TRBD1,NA,TGTGCCAGCAGCGTACGTGCCGGGACAGGGTTCCACGAGCAGTACTTC,CASSVRAGTGFHEQYF
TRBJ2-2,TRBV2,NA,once,TGTGCCAGCTTGGTCGGGGAGCTGTTTTTT,CASLVGELFF
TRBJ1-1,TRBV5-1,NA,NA,TGCGCCAGCAGCTTGGAGGTAGGACGGAACACTGAAGCTTTCTTT,CASSLEVGRNTEAFF
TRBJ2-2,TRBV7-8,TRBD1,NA,TGTGCCAGCAGACCTGTGGGACAGGGTTTGACCGGGGAGCTGTTTTTT,CASRPVGQGLTGELFF
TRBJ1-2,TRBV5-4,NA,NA,TGTGCCAGCAGCTTCCCAGAGTATGGCTACACCTTC,CASSFPEYGYTF
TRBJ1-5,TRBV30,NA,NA,TGTGCCTGGAGTTCCGGGACATTCGTTCATCAGCCCCAGCATTTT,CAWSSGTFVHQPQHF
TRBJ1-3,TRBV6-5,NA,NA,TGTGCCAGCGGACTTCTACAGGGTAGGACCATATATTTT,CASGLLQGRTIYF
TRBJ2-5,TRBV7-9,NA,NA,TGTGCCAGCAGTCAGAGCTGGGAGACCCAGTACTTC,CASSQSWETQYF
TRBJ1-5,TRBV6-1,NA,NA,TGTGCCAGCAGTAAGGGACCTGGACTCGATCAGCCCCAGCATTTT,CASSKGPGLDQPQHF
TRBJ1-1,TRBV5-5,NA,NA,TGTGCCAGCAGACGGGCGATGGAGACTGAAGCTTTCTTT,CASRRAMETEAFF
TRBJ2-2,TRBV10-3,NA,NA,TGTGCCATCACAAAGGACAGGGACTATCGTGACACCGGGGAGCTGTTTTTT,CAITKDRDYRDTGELFF
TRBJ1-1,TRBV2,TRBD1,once,TGTGCCACAGGACAGGGGGCGAACACTGAAGCTTTCTTT,CATGQGANTEAFF
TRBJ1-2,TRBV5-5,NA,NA,TGTGCCAGCAGCTCGGGCTACACCTTC,CASSSGYTF
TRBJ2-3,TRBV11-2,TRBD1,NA,TGTGCCAGCAGCCTCGGGACAGGGGGCTGGGCGCAGTATTTT,CASSLGTGGWAQYF
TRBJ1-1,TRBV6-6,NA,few,TGTGCCAGCAGTGCCAGGACGGAAGGTGAAGCTTTCTTT,CASSARTEGEAFF
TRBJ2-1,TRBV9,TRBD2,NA,TGTGCCAGCAGCAACTCAATCGGACTAGCGGTGTACAATGAGCAGTTCTTC,CASSNSIGLAVYNEQFF
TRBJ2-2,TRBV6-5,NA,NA,TGTGCCAGCAGTACCTCCGGGACCTCCACCGGGGAGCTGTTTTTT,CASSTSGTSTGELFF
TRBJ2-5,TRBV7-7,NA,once,TGTGCTAGCAGCTTAGGATTTCGGGAGACCCAGTACTTC,CASSLGFRETQYF
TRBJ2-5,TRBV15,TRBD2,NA,TGTGCCACAAGGGAGGGCACCCAAGAGACCCAGTACTTC,CATREGTQETQYF
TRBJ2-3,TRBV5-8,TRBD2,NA,TGTGCCAGCAGCTTGGGGGGACTAGCGAATGGAGGGACGCAGTATTTT,CASSLGGLANGGTQYF
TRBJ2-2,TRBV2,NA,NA,TGTGCCAGCAGAGTAGACAGTCCAACCCACACCGGGGAGCTGTTTTTT,CASRVDSPTHTGELFF
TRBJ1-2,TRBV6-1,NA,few,TGTGCCAGCAGTGAAACTCGAGGGATCGTGGGCTACACCTTC,CASSETRGIVGYTF
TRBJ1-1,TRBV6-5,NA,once,TGTGCCAGCAGTTACCGGGGACGGGACACTGAAGCTTTCTTT,CASSYRGRDTEAFF
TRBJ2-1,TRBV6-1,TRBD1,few,TGTGCCAGCAGTGATTCAGGGGGCGGATACAATGAGCAGTTCTTC,CASSDSGGGYNEQFF
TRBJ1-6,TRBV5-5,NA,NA,TGTGCCAGCAGCTTGGCCGTCCAACAGGGATATTCACCCCTCCACTTT,CASSLAVQQGYSPLHF
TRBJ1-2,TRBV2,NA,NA,TGTGCCAGCAGTCAGGACCAAGTCTATGGCTACACCTTC,CASSQDQVYGYTF
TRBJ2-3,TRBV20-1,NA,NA,TGCAGTGCTAGACTCACAGATACGCAGTATTTT,CSARLTDTQYF
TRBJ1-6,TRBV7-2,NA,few,TGTGCCAGCAGCTTAGCCAGGGCGAATTCACCCCTCCACTTT,CASSLARANSPLHF
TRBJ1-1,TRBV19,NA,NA,TGTGCCAGTAGTCAACAGACGAACACTGAAGCTTTCTTT,CASSQQTNTEAFF
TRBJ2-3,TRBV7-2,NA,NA,TGTGCCAGCAGCACGACTTACGCAGATACGCAGTATTTT,CASSTTYADTQYF
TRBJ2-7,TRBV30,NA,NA,TGTGCCTGGAGTACTCAGGGTACGAACGAGCAGTACTTC,CAWSTQGTNEQYF
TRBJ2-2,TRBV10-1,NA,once,TGCGCCAGCAAAGAGGGGCGGTCGACCGGGGAGCTGTTTTTT,CASKEGRSTGELFF
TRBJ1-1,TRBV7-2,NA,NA,TGTGCCAGCAGCTTAGTAGGGACGGGTTCGAACACTGAAGCTTTCTTT,CASSLVGTGSNTEAFF
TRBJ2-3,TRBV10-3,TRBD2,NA,TGTGCCATCAGTGGGGGTAAGACTAGCGGGGGAACAGATACGCAGTATTTT,CAISGGKTSGGTDTQYF
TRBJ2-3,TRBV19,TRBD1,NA,TGTGCCAGTCGGGACAGACCTAGCACAGATACGCAGTATTTT,CASRDRPSTDTQYF
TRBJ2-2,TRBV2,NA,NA,TGTGCCAGCAGGCCGGGGGCCCACGCCGGGGAGCTGTTTTTT,CASRPGAHAGELFF
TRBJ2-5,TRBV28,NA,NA,TGTGCCAGCAGTTTGGGGACGCGAGAGACCCAGTACTTC,CASSLGTRETQYF
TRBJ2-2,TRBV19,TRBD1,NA,TGTGCCAGTATGTTCCCGGGACAGGGTATCACCGGGGAGCTGTTTTTT,CASMFPGQGITGELFF
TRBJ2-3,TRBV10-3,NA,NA,TGTGCCATCAGTGTAACGGGGGCAGATACGCAGTATTTT,CAISVTGADTQYF
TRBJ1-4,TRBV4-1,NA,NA,TGCGCCAGCAGCCAGGCAGGGGTTGCCAATGAAAAACTGTTTTTT,CASSQAGVANEKLFF
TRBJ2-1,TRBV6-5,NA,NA,TGTGCCAGCAGTTCTGGCAGGGCCACCTACAATGAGCAGTTCTTC,CASSSGRATYNEQFF
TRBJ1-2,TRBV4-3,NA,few,TGCGCCAGCAGCCGCCATCATTCTCGGGCTGGCTACACCTTC,CASSRHHSRAGYTF
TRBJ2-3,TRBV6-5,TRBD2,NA,TGTGCCAGCAGCTACTCGAGCGGGGTGGCTGGTACGCAGTATTTT,CASSYSSGVAGTQYF
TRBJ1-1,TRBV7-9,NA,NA,TGTGCCAGCAGCCGAGAGGGGAGGCCTGAAGCTTTCTTT,CASSREGRPEAFF
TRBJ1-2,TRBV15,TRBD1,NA,TGTGCCACCAGCTTCAACCCGACAGGGGTGGGGTCATATGGCTACACCTTC,CATSFNPTGVGSYGYTF
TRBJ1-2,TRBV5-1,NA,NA,TGCGCCAGCAGCTTTAACAGGGAATATGGCTACACCTTC,CASSFNREYGYTF
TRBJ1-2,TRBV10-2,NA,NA,TGCGCCAGCAGCGCCCGACACGAGTATGGCTACACCTTC,CASSARHEYGYTF
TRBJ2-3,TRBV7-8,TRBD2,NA,TGTGCCAGCAGCTTTTTACCTCGAGGGGTAGCGGGGGGGACAGATACGCAGTATTTT,CASSFLPRGVAGGTDTQYF
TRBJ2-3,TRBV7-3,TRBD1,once,TGTGCCAGCAGCCAGGGGGCTGCCCCTGACACAGATACGCAGTATTTT,CASSQGAAPDTDTQYF
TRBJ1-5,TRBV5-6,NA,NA,TGTGCCAGCAGCCCCGCGGGTCTTGCTCGGGGTCAGCCCCAGCATTTT,CASSPAGLARGQPQHF
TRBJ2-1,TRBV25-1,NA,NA,TGTGCCAGCAGGCAGGGAGCAATCGATGAGCAGTTCTTC,CASRQGAIDEQFF
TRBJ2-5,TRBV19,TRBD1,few,TGTGCCAGTAGGGGAGGACAGGGGATGTACCAAGAGACCCAGTACTTC,CASRGGQGMYQETQYF
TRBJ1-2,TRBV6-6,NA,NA,TGTGCCAGCAGTTACCAGGGGCAGGCTGGTGGCTACACCTTC,CASSYQGQAGGYTF
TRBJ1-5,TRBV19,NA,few,TGTGCCAGTAGCAACCAGGGCAATCAGCCCCAGCATTTT,CASSNQGNQPQHF
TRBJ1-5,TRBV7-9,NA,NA,TGTGCCAGCAGCCTCGGGCTCCCGGGCAATCAGCCCCAGCATTTT,CASSLGLPGNQPQHF
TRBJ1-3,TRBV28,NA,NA,TGTGCCAGCAGTACAGACTTTAGTTCTGGAAACACCATATATTTT,CASSTDFSSGNTIYF
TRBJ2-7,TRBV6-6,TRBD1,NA,TGTGCCAGCAGATCGAGGGACAGGGGGAAGTACGAGCAGTACTTC,CASRSRDRGKYEQYF